A single TCR beta chain is shown here with its context. This record belongs to a study of response to subunit inactivated influenza vaccine. TCRdb reprocessed the RT-PCR reads via MiXCR and lists one record per CDR3 protein. The data hold about 540,000 distinct CDR3 sequences, with 20% to 25% observed a single time. Separately, the same data were catalogued under a study of T cells expressing NK-cell markers. That paper adds: A 5'RACE template switching approach incorporating UMIs was used to make TCR beta cDNA. Sorting of alpha-beta TCR T cells alone was achieved in several experiments with an anti-gamma-delta TCR antibody. Dominance of the CD3+CD56-NKG2C+ fraction by these clonotypes also held in a few donors. Nothing established the HCMV specificity of expanded NKG2C+ T cell clones.

The sample was CD4+ T cells sorted from PBMCs, taken approximately 13 days after vaccination. The TCR comes from a man aged 45 to 65 who received an inactivated influenza vaccine.

The DNA of the CDR3 is TGTGCCATCAGTGAGTTAAGGACAACACGGCGGGATACGCAGTATTTT. This codes for CAISELRTTRRDTQYF. This chain uses TRBV10-3 with TRBJ2-3; TRBD1 is a possible D gene (5 bases). The CDR3 sequence is 16 residues long. CDR1 is ENHRY and CDR2 is SYGVKD in the germline V gene. V lost 1 base to trimming and J lost 6 bases, with 17 bases between them.